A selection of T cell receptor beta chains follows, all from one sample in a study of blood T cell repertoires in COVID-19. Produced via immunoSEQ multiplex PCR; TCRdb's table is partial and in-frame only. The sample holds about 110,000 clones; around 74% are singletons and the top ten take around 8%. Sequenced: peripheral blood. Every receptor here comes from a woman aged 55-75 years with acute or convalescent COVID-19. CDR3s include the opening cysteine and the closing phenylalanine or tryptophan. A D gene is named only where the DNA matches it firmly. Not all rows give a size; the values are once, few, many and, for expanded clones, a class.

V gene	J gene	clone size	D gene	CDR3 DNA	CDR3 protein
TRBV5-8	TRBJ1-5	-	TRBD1	TGTGCCAGCAGCACCGGACAGGGCTATAGCAATCAGCCCCAGCATTTT	CASSTGQGYSNQPQHF
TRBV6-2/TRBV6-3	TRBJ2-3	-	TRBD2	TGTGCCAGCAGTTACTCCAAGGGGCTAGCGGGGGGCGAAAACACAGATACGCAGTATTTT	CASSYSKGLAGGENTDTQYF
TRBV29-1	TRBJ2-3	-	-	TGCAGCGTTGAAGTTCACACCCAAAGAGATACGCAGTATTTT	CSVEVHTQRDTQYF
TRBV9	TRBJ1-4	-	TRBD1	TGTGCCAGCAGCGGGCGGACAGGGGGCCGAAATGAAAAACTGTTTTTT	CASSGRTGGRNEKLFF
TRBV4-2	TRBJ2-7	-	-	TGTGCCAGCAGCCAAGATAGAGCGTCATCCAAATACGAGCAGTACTTC	CASSQDRASSKYEQYF
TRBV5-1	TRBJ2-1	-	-	TGCGCCAGCAGCTTGGCGCCCGGGAGCCACAATGAGCAGTTCTTC	CASSLAPGSHNEQFF
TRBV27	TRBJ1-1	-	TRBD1	TGTGCCAGCAGCCATCCGACAGGGGGGTATTCCACTGAAGCTTTCTTT	CASSHPTGGYSTEAFF
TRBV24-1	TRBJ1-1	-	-	TGTGCCACCAGTGACCCGAGACGGAGTGAAGCTTTCTTT	CATSDPRRSEAFF
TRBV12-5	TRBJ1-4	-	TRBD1	TGTGCTAGTGGTTTAGGGACAGAGAATGAAAAACTGTTTTTT	CASGLGTENEKLFF
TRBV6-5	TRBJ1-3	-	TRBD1	TGTGCCAGCAGTTACAGGGCAGGGGGCTCTGGAAACACCATATATTTT	CASSYRAGGSGNTIYF
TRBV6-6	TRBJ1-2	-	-	TGTGCCAGCAGTACGACAGTGTACGGCTACACCTTC	CASSTTVYGYTF
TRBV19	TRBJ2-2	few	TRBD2	TGTGCCAGTAGTATATTAGCGGGGGGCCCGAAGGCCGGGGAGCTGTTTTTT	CASSILAGGPKAGELFF
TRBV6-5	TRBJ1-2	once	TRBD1	TGTGCCAGCAGAACAGGGGGGTCTGGACATGGCTACACCTTC	CASRTGGSGHGYTF
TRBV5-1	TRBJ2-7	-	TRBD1	TGCGCCAGCAGCTACTCCCGGGACAGGCGCTACGAGCAGTACTTC	CASSYSRDRRYEQYF
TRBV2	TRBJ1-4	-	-	TGTGCCAGCAGTGAGCAGGGCTACGGACTGTTTTTT	CASSEQGYGLFF
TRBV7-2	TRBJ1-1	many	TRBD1	TGTGCCAGCAGCTTCCGGACAGGGGAGGCTGAAGCTTTCTTT	CASSFRTGEAEAFF
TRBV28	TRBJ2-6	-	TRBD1	TGTGCCAGCAGTTCCGCCCCCTTTAGACAGGGGGCCAGCTCTGGGGCCAACGTCCTGACTTTC	CASSSAPFRQGASSGANVLTF
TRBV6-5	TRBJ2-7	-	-	-	CASILGVTVREQYF
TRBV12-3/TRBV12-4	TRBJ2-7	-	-	TGTGCCAGCAGTCCCGAGGGCTACGAGCAGTACTTC	CASSPEGYEQYF
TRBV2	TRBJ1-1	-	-	TGTGCCAGCAGTGAGCAACCACAGAAGAACACTGAAGCTTTCTTT	CASSEQPQKNTEAFF
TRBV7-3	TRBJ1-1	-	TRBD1	TGTGCCAGCAGCTCTACAGGGGGCCAAGTCACTGAAGCTTTCTTT	CASSSTGGQVTEAFF
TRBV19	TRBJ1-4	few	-	TGTGCCAGTAGTCCCTTTCGGGCTAATGAAAAACTGTTTTTT	CASSPFRANEKLFF
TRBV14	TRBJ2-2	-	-	TGTGCCAGCAGCCCCAGGGTTCCCCCCGGGGAGCTGTTTTTT	CASSPRVPPGELFF
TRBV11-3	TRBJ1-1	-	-	TGTGCCAGCAGCTCGACGCGGGCGAACACTGAAGCTTTCTTT	CASSSTRANTEAFF
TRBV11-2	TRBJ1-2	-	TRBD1	TGTGCCAGCAGTCTCCGGGACAGGGTGGGCTACACCTTC	CASSLRDRVGYTF
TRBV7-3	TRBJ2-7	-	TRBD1	TGTGCCAGCAGCTTAACAGCTGGACAGGGGGGCGTCCAGCAGTACTTC	CASSLTAGQGGVQQYF
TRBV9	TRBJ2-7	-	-	TGTGCCAGCAGCGCCAACCCAGGGTTCCACGAGCAGTACTTC	CASSANPGFHEQYF
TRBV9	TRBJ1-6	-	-	TGTGCCAGCAGCGTAGGAGATTCACCCCTCCACTTT	CASSVGDSPLHF